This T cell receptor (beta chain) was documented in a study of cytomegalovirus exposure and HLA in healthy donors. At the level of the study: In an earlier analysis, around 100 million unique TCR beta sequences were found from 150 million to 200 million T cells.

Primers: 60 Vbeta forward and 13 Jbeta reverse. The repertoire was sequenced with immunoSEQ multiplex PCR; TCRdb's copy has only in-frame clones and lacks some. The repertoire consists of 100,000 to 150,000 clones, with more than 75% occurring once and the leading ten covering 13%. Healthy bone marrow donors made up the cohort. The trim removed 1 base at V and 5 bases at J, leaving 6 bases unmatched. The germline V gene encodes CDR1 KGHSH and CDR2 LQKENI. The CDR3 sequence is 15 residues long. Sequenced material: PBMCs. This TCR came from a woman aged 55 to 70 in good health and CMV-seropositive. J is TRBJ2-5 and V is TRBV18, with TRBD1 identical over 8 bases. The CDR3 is CASSPRTGWMETQYF. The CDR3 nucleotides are TGTGCCAGCTCACCACGGACAGGGTGGATGGAGACCCAGTACTTC. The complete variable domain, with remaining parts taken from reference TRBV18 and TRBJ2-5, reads NAGVMQNPRHLVRRRGQEARLRCSPMKGHSHVYWYRQLPEEGLKFMVYLQKENIIDESGMPKERFSAEFPKEGPSILRIQQVVRGDSAAYFCASSPRTGWMETQYFGPGTRLLVL.